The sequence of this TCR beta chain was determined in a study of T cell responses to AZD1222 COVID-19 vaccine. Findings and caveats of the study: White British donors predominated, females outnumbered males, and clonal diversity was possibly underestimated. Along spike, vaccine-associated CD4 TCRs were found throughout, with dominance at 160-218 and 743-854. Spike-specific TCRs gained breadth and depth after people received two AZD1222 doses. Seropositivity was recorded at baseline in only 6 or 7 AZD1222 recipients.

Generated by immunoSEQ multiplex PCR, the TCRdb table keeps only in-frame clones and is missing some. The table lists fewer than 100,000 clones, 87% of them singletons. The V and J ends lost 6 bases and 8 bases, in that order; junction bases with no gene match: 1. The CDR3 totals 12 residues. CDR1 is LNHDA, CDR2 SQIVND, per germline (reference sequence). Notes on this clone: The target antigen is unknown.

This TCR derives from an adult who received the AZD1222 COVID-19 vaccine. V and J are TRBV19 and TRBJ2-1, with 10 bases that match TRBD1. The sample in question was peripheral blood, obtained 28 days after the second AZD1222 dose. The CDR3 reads CASRDRGDEQFF. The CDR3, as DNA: TGTGCCAGTAGGGACAGGGGGGATGAGCAGTTCTTC.